This record looks at one TCR beta chain sequence and its context. One end of the junction does not line up with germline, which may come from a read error. The sample belongs to a study of tumor-infiltrating lymphocytes in glioblastoma multiforme. The CDR3 totals 14 residues. Germline V gene lookup returns CDR1 GTSNPN and CDR2 SVGIG (reference sequence). TCRB libraries came from RNA via three nested multiplex PCR rounds. Input was roughly 0.46 ug total RNA, reverse-transcribed with a C-beta primer. No unique molecular identifiers were described for these TCRB libraries. TCRdb analysed the multiplex PCR reads with MiXCR anew, one entry per CDR3 protein. The data show over 8,000 distinct CDR3 sequences, nearly 75% seen once.

The TCR originated in a male donor with glioblastoma. The V and J genes are TRBV30 and TRBJ1-1, with 8 positions matching TRBD1. Sample: brain tumor tissue. CDR3 amino acids: CAWFPGAGGTEALF. The CDR3 DNA is TGTGCCTGGTTTCCCGGGGCAGGGGGCACTGAAGCTCTCTTT.